This entry describes one T cell receptor (beta chain). Its antigen is currently unknown. This sample is drawn from a study of cytomegalovirus exposure and HLA in healthy donors. Study results and limitations: Later analysis suggested links between common viral pathogens and several top significant clusters.

Amplification used 60 Vbeta primers and 13 Jbeta primers. Authors' processing steps: An analysis performed later counted 72 million or so unique TCR beta chains (approximately 10 million of them shared). The repertoire was sequenced with immunoSEQ multiplex PCR; TCRdb's copy has only in-frame clones and lacks some. V, J and clone size are those of that table, while D and trimming were read from the DNA. Altogether 100,000 to 120,000 clones are present, over 55% being singletons, with the ten largest covering roughly 8%. Germline V gene sequence: CDR1 SQVTM, CDR2 ANQGSEA. The CDR3 totals 14 residues. Sequenced sample: PBMCs. This sequence was found in a man aged 18 to 35 in good health and CMV-seropositive. The chain is built from TRBV29-1 and TRBJ1-3; D not certain. The CDR3, as DNA: TGCGGGTGCAACCGACTAGTGTCTGGAAACACCATATATTTT. Amino acid sequence: CGCNRLVSGNTIYF.